The 22 T cell receptor beta chains given below trace back to one sample, sequenced in a study of T cell clonotyping in hematopoietic cell transplantation. Clones were sequenced by immunoSEQ multiplex PCR, and TCRdb holds only the in-frame ones, with some missing. The sample carries about 13,000 clones, roughly 90% recorded once. Sequenced here: PBMCs, sampled 100 days after allogeneic stem cell transplant. The receptors here all came from a female patient aged 45-65 years who had an allogeneic stem cell transplant from an unrelated donor, so the T cells may come from the graft donor. Some clones in this sample may be carry-over from other donors' samples.

The gene calls are TRBV19 and TRBJ2-3; D possibly corresponds to TRBD2 (6 bases). V shed 3 bases and J shed 4 bases, with 20 bases lying between them. Per the germline V gene, CDR1 is LNHDA and CDR2 is SQIVND (reference sequence). The CDR3 length is 17 residues. CDR3 sequence (DNA): TGTGCCAGTAGTATGGTCCTGGGAACGGGGACTCCAGATACGCAGTATTTT. This translates into CASSMVLGTGTPDTQYF.

The chain has TRBV14 and TRBJ1-1, with D perhaps matching TRBD1 (6 bases). Germline V gene lookup returns CDR1 SGHDN and CDR2 FVKESK. The V end lost 1 base, the J end lost 2 bases, and 11 bases lay between the germline ends. The length of the CDR3 is 15 residues. The CDR3 DNA reads as TGTGCCAGCAGCCAAGTAGGGGGGATAAACACTGAAGCTTTCTTT. Translating it yields CASSQVGGINTEAFF. The variable domain in full, with the rest retrieved from reference TRBV14 and TRBJ1-1, is EAGVTQFPSHSVIEKGQTVTLRCDPISGHDNLYWYRRVMGKEIKFLLHFVKESKQDESGMPNNRFLAERTGGTYSTLKVQPAELEDSGVYFCASSQVGGINTEAFFGQGTRLTVV.

The chain carries TRBV5-6 and TRBJ2-1, with TRBD2 matching over 7 bases. This CDR3 spans 16 amino acids. Germline V gene data show CDR1 as SGHDT and CDR2 as YYEEEE. The V gene end was trimmed by 4 bases and the J gene end by 7 bases; junction bases not matched to a gene: 14. In DNA, the CDR3 is TGTGCCAGCAGCCTCGTGGGGAGGGCCCTTACGAATGAGCAGTTCTTC. Its protein product is CASSLVGRALTNEQFF.

This chain uses TRBV19 with TRBJ2-6; 8 bases fit TRBD1. J gave up 3 bases and V 7 bases, and 14 bases lay outside the gene matches. The length of the CDR3 is 18 residues. Germline CDR1 and CDR2: LNHDA and SQIVND (reference sequence). CDR3 nucleotide sequence: TGTGCCAGTAAGAGGGCAGGGGGCGATATCGGTGGGGCCAACGTCCTGACTTTC. This codes for CASKRAGGDIGGANVLTF.

The rearrangement joins TRBV5-1 to TRBJ1-2; D may be TRBD1 (6 bases). Germline V lookup: CDR1 SGHRS, CDR2 YFSETQ. Between the trimmed V and J ends, which lost 6 bases and 2 bases, there was a span of 11 bases. The CDR3 totals 13 residues. This CDR3 reads CASTGTPNYGYTF. In DNA form, the CDR3 reads TGCGCCAGCACCGGGACACCCAACTATGGCTACACCTTC.

The table lists this clone with a few counts. This sequence joins TRBV6-5 and TRBJ1-2; maybe TRBD1 (6 bases). Germline CDR1 MNHEY, CDR2 SVGAGI. Trimming cost V 0 bases and J 8 bases, with 16 bases left between them. CDR3 length: 15 amino acids. CDR3 nucleotides: TGTGCCAGCAGTTACTCGAGAGGGGGATCGTCGGGCTACACCTTC. This encodes CASSYSRGGSSGYTF.

The chain couples TRBV10-1 to TRBJ1-2, with D perhaps TRBD1 (5 bases). Trimming shortened V by 5 bases and J by 5 bases, and 18 bases separated the two germline ends. Germline loops: CDR1 WNHNN, CDR2 SYGVQD (reference sequence). The length of the CDR3 is 15 residues. CDR3 bases: TGCGCCAGCAGTCCCCGGGGCCGGCAACCTTATGGCTACACCTTC. This encodes CASSPRGRQPYGYTF.

The V and J genes are TRBV11-3 and TRBJ1-2, with a tentative D call TRBD1 (6 bases). CDR1 is SGHNT and CDR2 is YENEEA in the germline V gene. V was clipped by 0 bases and J by 7 bases, with 21 bases between them. This CDR3 has 17 residues. The CDR3 reads CASSLEAARGQGSGYTF. The DNA for the CDR3 is TGTGCCAGCAGCTTAGAAGCTGCCCGGGGGCAGGGGAGTGGCTACACCTTC.

This chain joins TRBV7-8 and TRBJ1-1; D uncertain. Trimming cost V 4 bases and J 0 bases, with 6 bases left between them. CDR1 is SGHVS and CDR2 is FQNEAQ in the germline V gene. This CDR3 contains 13 residues. The CDR3 loop is CASSSQMNTEAFF. The CDR3 DNA reads as TGTGCCAGCAGCTCTCAGATGAACACTGAAGCTTTCTTT.

V gene TRBV29-1 combines with J gene TRBJ2-2; D is uncertain. V shed 1 base and J shed 4 bases, with 7 bases lying between them. Germline CDR1 is SQVTM and CDR2 is ANQGSEA. This CDR3 contains 13 residues. CDR3 DNA: TGCAGCGTTGAAGGCAGATCCACCGGGGAGCTGTTTTTT. Its translation: CSVEGRSTGELFF.

This clone was picked up one time. The chain has TRBV4-1 and TRBJ1-5; TRBD1 matches at 7 bases. Germline V lookup: CDR1 MGHRA, CDR2 YSYEKL. The ends lost 3 bases at V and 6 bases at J; junction bases unmatched: 11. The CDR3 loop spans 16 amino acids. DNA of the CDR3: TGCGCCAGCAGCCAGCCAGACAGGGTAGGCGGTCAGCCCCAGCATTTT. Translation: CASSQPDRVGGQPQHF.

The J gene is TRBJ2-2, the V gene TRBV6-5, with D unclear. Per the germline V gene, CDR1 is MNHEY and CDR2 is SVGAGI. Trimming shortened V by 7 bases and J by 13 bases, and 16 bases separated the two germline ends. The CDR3 contains 12 residues. CDR3 region: CASTGTSGALFF. DNA for the CDR3: TGTGCCAGCACCGGAACCTCCGGAGCGCTGTTTTTT.

CDR3 amino acids: CSARTSGSSEQYF. Written as DNA, the CDR3 is TGCAGCGCTAGGACTAGCGGGAGCTCCGAGCAGTACTTC. The chain has TRBV29-1 and TRBJ2-7; 13 positions agree with TRBD2. The CDR3 loop spans 13 amino acids. The trim removed 7 bases at V and 6 bases at J, leaving 6 bases unmatched. Germline V gene data show CDR1 as SQVTM and CDR2 as ANQGSEA.

The chain links TRBV2 to TRBJ2-5; tentatively, D is TRBD2 (6 bases). The CDR3 runs 13 residues. The V end lost 7 bases, the J end lost 5 bases, and 14 bases lay between the germline ends. Per the germline V gene, CDR1 is SNHLY and CDR2 is FYNNEI. The CDR3 loop is CASKGRSWETQYF. The CDR3 DNA reads TGTGCCAGCAAGGGGAGGAGTTGGGAGACCCAGTACTTC.

This chain joins TRBV7-9 and TRBJ2-5; D might be TRBD2 (6 bases). CDR1 is SEHNR, CDR2 FQNEAQ, per germline (reference sequence). CDR3 length equals 15 residues. V was trimmed by 5 bases and J by 5 bases, leaving 18 bases between them. The CDR3 loop reads CASSPSSAPRETQYF. As DNA, the CDR3 is TGTGCCAGCAGCCCATCTAGCGCGCCCCGTGAGACCCAGTACTTC.

This chain connects TRBV6-1 to TRBJ1-3, with D unresolved. The CDR3 extends over 15 amino acids. The germline CDR1 and CDR2 sequences are MNHNS and SASEGT. Trimming took 3 bases from V and 2 from J, leaving 11 bases between them. CDR3 sequence (DNA): TGTGCCAGCAGTGATCCCCTGATGGCTGGAAACACCATATATTTT. Translating it yields CASSDPLMAGNTIYF.

The table lists this clone with a count of one. The chain carries TRBV7-2 and TRBJ2-6, with D unclear. The CDR3 length is 15 residues. Germline assignment: CDR1 SGHTA and CDR2 FQGNSA. The V end was cut by 5 bases, the J end by 0 bases, with 8 bases between. DNA for the CDR3: TGTGCCAGCAGCGCCGTGAACTCTGGGGCCAACGTCCTGACTTTC. Translated, it gives CASSAVNSGANVLTF.

The genes are TRBV27 and TRBJ2-3; D call uncertain. The germline V gene encodes CDR1 MNHEY and CDR2 SMNVEV (reference sequence). V lost 4 bases and J 3 bases, leaving 17 bases between the germline ends. The CDR3 runs 16 residues. The CDR3 bases are TGTGCCAGCAGTTCCCCATCCAGCGAAGGTACAGATACGCAGTATTTT. Its translation: CASSSPSSEGTDTQYF.

The chain links TRBV18 to TRBJ1-5; D is ambiguous. The CDR3 runs to 14 residues. Trimming pared 3 bases from V and 6 bases from J, leaving 12 bases between. CDR1 and CDR2 from the germline V gene are KGHSH and LQKENI. The CDR3 bases are TGTGCCAGCTCACCCTCACCCCCATCTCAGCCCCAGCATTTT. It encodes CASSPSPPSQPQHF.

This chain uses TRBV18 with TRBJ2-3; D remains unclear. The CDR3 consists of 15 residues. Trimming removed 4 bases from V and 0 bases from J, with 11 bases in between. Germline lookup yields CDR1 KGHSH and CDR2 LQKENI. The CDR3 loop reads CASSRIKSSTDTQYF. CDR3 nucleotide sequence: TGTGCCAGCTCACGGATAAAGTCTAGCACAGATACGCAGTATTTT.

The V and J genes are TRBV4-1 and TRBJ1-6; D perhaps matches TRBD1 (5 bases). The CDR3 sequence is 16 residues long. Looked up from germline, CDR1 is MGHRA and CDR2 is YSYEKL. The V end was cut by 2 bases, the J end by 9 bases, with 17 bases between. CDR3 sequence: CASSQPLAGRASPLHF. Written as DNA, the CDR3 is TGCGCCAGCAGCCAACCCCTTGCAGGGCGCGCTTCACCCCTCCACTTT.

The rearrangement joins TRBV7-2 to TRBJ2-7; 11 bases align to TRBD2. The V gene end was trimmed by 5 bases and the J gene end by 3 bases; junction bases not matched to a gene: 6. Germline V lookup: CDR1 SGHTA, CDR2 FQGNSA. CDR3 size: 15 residues. Written as DNA, the CDR3 is TGTGCCAGCAGCAGGGGACTAGCGGTCAACTACGAGCAGTACTTC. This translates into CASSRGLAVNYEQYF.